This is a list of T cell receptor beta chains from one sample in a study of blood T cell repertoires in COVID-19. The table came from immunoSEQ multiplex PCR; TCRdb's copy has only in-frame clones and leaves some out. Here the sample spans 150,000 to 200,000 clones, about 86% being singletons. Source material: peripheral blood. The source of these receptors is a man aged 45-60 years with active or convalescent COVID-19. Each CDR3 is given with its conserved first and last residue. A D gene is named only where the DNA matches it firmly. Size is omitted from some rows. Given values are once, few, many or a class for expanded clones.

>TRBD1|TRBJ1-2|15|once|TRBV7-9
CASSLGGQGAGGYTF
TGTGCCAGCAGCTTAGGCGGCCAGGGGGCGGGTGGCTACACCTTC
>.|TRBJ1-1|19|.|TRBV21-1
CASSNPGTGGFWLNTEAFF
TGTGCCAGCAGCAACCCCGGGACAGGGGGCTTTTGGTTGAACACTGAAGCTTTCTTT
>.|TRBJ2-2|15|.|TRBV28
CASTGSSGITGELFF
TGTGCCAGCACCGGGAGTAGCGGTATCACCGGGGAGCTGTTTTTT
>.|TRBJ2-3|14|.|TRBV7-3
CASSLGGGVDTQYF
TGTGCCAGCAGCTTAGGAGGCGGAGTAGATACGCAGTATTTT
>.|TRBJ1-1|14|.|TRBV7-9
CASSPRWVEDEAFF
TGTGCCAGCAGCCCCCGATGGGTTGAGGATGAAGCTTTCTTT
>TRBD2|TRBJ2-3|16|.|TRBV19
CASSRSGGPRSDTQYF
TGTGCCAGTAGTCGCAGCGGGGGACCGCGTTCAGATACGCAGTATTTT
>.|TRBJ1-6|20|once|TRBV18
CASSQEATAVWKSYNSPLHF
TGTGCCAGCTCACAGGAGGCGACGGCAGTGTGGAAGTCCTATAATTCACCCCTCCACTTT
>.|TRBJ2-5|14|.|TRBV7-7
CASSNQVAKGTQYF
TGTGCCAGCAGCAATCAGGTTGCGAAAGGGACCCAGTACTTC
>.|TRBJ2-3|14|.|TRBV24-1
CATSEDGGTDTQYF
TGTGCCACCAGTGAAGACGGGGGCACAGATACGCAGTATTTT
>TRBD1|TRBJ1-2|15|.|TRBV7-9
CASSPTDRGGQGYTF
TGTGCCAGCAGCCCTACTGACAGGGGAGGCCAAGGCTACACCTTC
>TRBD1|TRBJ1-2|12|.|TRBV19
CAISGGGYGYTF
TGTGCCATCTCAGGGGGCGGCTATGGCTACACCTTC
>.|TRBJ2-7|15|.|TRBV7-2
CASSFLAGSSYEQYF
TGTGCCAGCAGCTTCCTGGCGGGAAGCTCCTACGAGCAGTACTTC
>.|TRBJ2-2|13|.|TRBV5-4
CASSFLATGELFF
TGTGCCAGCAGCTTCCTAGCTACCGGGGAGCTGTTTTTT
>TRBD2|TRBJ2-3|12|.|TRBV30
CAWSVQRGTQYF
TGTGCCTGGAGTGTTCAGCGGGGTACGCAGTATTTT
>.|TRBJ1-2|15|once|TRBV19
CASSIDRGRNYGYTF
TGTGCCAGTAGTATAGATCGGGGTCGAAACTATGGCTACACCTTC
>TRBD1|TRBJ1-1|16|few|TRBV9
CASSALGQPLNTEAFF
TGTGCCAGCAGCGCACTGGGACAGCCTCTGAACACTGAAGCTTTCTTT
>TRBD2|TRBJ2-1|13|.|TRBV7-3
CASSWGLNNEQFF
TGTGCCAGCAGCTGGGGACTAAACAATGAGCAGTTCTTC
>TRBD2|TRBJ2-5|16|once|TRBV19
CARRGGDPGGRETQYF
TGTGCCCGTCGGGGGGGGGACCCGGGGGGGCGGGAGACCCAGTACTTC
>.|TRBJ1-2|14|once|TRBV10-3
CAISMQGVGYGYTF
TGTGCCATCTCGATGCAAGGGGTTGGCTATGGCTACACCTTC
>.|TRBJ1-4|16|.|TRBV9
CASSVAVRRVNEKLFF
TGTGCCAGCAGCGTAGCCGTAAGGCGGGTGAATGAAAAACTGTTTTTT
>.|TRBJ2-5|16|.|TRBV21-1
CASSKVSGRNQETQYF
TGTGCCAGCAGCAAAGTGAGCGGGAGAAACCAAGAGACCCAGTACTTC
>TRBD1|TRBJ2-7|12|.|TRBV28
CASRQGAYEQYF
TGTGCCAGCCGACAGGGGGCCTACGAGCAGTACTTC
>.|TRBJ2-2|16|.|TRBV6-2/TRBV6-3
CASSYSFLVGAGELFF
TGTGCCAGCAGTTACTCGTTCCTAGTAGGGGCCGGGGAGCTGTTTTTT
>.|TRBJ1-1|13|.|TRBV12-3/TRBV12-4
CASTRRGGTEAFF
TGTGCCAGCACCCGAAGAGGGGGCACTGAAGCTTTCTTT
>TRBD1|TRBJ2-1|14|.|TRBV6-5
CASSSHRGLNEQFF
TGTGCCAGCAGTTCCCACAGGGGGCTAAATGAGCAGTTCTTC
>TRBD2|TRBJ2-5|16|.|TRBV5-4
CASSSGLAGTMVTQYF
TGTGCCAGCAGCTCCGGACTAGCGGGGACGATGGTGACCCAGTACTTC
>.|TRBJ1-3|15|.|TRBV7-6
CASSLAEYSGNTIYF
TGTGCCAGCAGCTTAGCGGAGTACTCTGGAAACACCATATATTTT
>.|TRBJ1-2|12|.|TRBV19
CASQDNLYGYTF
TGTGCCAGTCAGGACAACCTCTATGGCTACACCTTC
>.|TRBJ1-1|14|.|TRBV3-1/TRBV3-2
CASSQQGMNTEAFF
TGTGCCAGCAGCCAGCAGGGAATGAACACTGAAGCTTTCTTT
>.|TRBJ1-1|13|.|TRBV11-1
CASSLVRGTEAFF
TGTGCCAGCAGCTTAGTAAGGGGCACTGAAGCTTTCTTT
>.|TRBJ1-5|14|once|TRBV12-5
CASGNDRGGQPQHF
TGTGCTAGTGGTAACGACAGAGGGGGTCAGCCCCAGCATTTT
>.|TRBJ1-4|14|.|TRBV11-2
CASSPRGSHEKLFF
TGTGCCAGCAGCCCTCGGGGTAGCCATGAAAAACTGTTTTTT
>TRBD1|TRBJ2-7|14|.|TRBV7-9
CASSPGTGGTEQYF
TGTGCCAGCAGCCCCGGGACAGGGGGGACCGAGCAGTACTTC
>TRBD1|TRBJ2-7|12|.|TRBV29-1
CSVEDRGLEQYF
TGCAGCGTCGAAGACAGGGGGCTTGAGCAGTACTTC
>.|TRBJ2-1|15|.|TRBV7-3
CASSVTGTFYNEQFF
TGTGCCAGCAGCGTTACCGGGACTTTTTACAATGAGCAGTTCTTC
>.|TRBJ1-5|13|.|TRBV5-5
CASSSLRNQPQHF
TGTGCCAGCAGCTCTCTCAGGAATCAGCCCCAGCATTTT
>TRBD1|TRBJ1-1|14|.|TRBV5-1
CASGPDRGPTEAFF
TGCGCCAGCGGTCCAGACAGGGGGCCCACTGAAGCTTTCTTT
>.|TRBJ2-2|15|.|TRBV6-6
CASRRDSMDTGELFF
TGTGCCAGCAGAAGGGACTCCATGGACACCGGGGAGCTGTTTTTT
>.|TRBJ1-1|14|once|TRBV11-3
CASSLFGGDTEAFF
TGTGCCAGCAGCTTATTTGGGGGGGACACTGAAGCTTTCTTT
>.|TRBJ1-2|14|.|TRBV7-9
CASSERGMPDGYTF
TGTGCCAGCAGCGAAAGGGGGATGCCTGATGGCTACACCTTC
>.|TRBJ1-1|14|.|TRBV28
CASKILGGFTEAFF
TGTGCCAGCAAAATTTTGGGGGGGTTTACTGAAGCTTTCTTT